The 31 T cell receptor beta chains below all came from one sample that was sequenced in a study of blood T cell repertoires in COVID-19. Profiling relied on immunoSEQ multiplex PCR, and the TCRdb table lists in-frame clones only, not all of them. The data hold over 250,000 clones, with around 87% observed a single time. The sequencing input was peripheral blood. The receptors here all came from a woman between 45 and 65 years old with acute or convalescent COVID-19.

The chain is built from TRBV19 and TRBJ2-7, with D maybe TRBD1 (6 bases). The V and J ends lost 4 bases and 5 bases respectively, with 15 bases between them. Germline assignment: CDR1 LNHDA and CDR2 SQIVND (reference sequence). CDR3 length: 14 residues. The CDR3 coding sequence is TGTGCCAGTAGTACCGCACTTACAGGGAACGAGCAGTACTTC. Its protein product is CASSTALTGNEQYF.

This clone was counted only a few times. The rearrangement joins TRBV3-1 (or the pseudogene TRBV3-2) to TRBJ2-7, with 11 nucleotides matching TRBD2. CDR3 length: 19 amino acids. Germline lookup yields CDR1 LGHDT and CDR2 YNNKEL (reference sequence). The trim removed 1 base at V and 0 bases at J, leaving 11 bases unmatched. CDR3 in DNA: TGTGCCAGCAGCCAAGGTTGGCTAGCGGGAGGATCAAGCTCCTACGAGCAGTACTTC. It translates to CASSQGWLAGGSSSYEQYF.

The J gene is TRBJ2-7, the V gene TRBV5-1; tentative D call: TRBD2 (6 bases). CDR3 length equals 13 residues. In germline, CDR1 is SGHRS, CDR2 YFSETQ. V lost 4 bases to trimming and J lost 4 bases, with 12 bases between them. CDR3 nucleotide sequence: TGCGCCAGCAGCCGGGACTTGGAATACGAGCAGTACTTC. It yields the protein CASSRDLEYEQYF.

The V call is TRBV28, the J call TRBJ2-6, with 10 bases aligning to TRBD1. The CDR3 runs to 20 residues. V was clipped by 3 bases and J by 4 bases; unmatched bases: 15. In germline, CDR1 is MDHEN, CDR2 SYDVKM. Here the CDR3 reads CASSFFRPRDRGTGANVLTF. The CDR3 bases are TGTGCCAGCAGTTTTTTCCGTCCCCGGGACAGGGGTACCGGGGCCAACGTCCTGACTTTC.

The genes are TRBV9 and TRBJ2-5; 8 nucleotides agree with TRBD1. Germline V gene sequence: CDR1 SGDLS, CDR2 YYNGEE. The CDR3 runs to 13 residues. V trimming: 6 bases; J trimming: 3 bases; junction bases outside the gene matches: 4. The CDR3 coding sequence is TGTGCCAGCAATTCGGACAGGGAAGAGACCCAGTACTTC. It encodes CASNSDREETQYF.

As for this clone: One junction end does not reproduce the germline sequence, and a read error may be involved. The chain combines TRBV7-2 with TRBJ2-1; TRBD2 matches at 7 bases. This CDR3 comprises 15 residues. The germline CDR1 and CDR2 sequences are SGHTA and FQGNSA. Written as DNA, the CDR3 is TGTGTCAGCAGCTTAGGGGCTAGCGGAAACAATGAGCAGTTCTTC. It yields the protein CVSSLGASGNNEQFF. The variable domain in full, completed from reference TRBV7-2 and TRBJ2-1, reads GAGVSQSPSNKVTEKGKDVELRCDPISGHTALYWYRQSLGQGLEFLIYFQGNSAPDKSGLPSDRFSAERTGGSVSTLTIQRTQQEDSAVYLCVSSLGASGNNEQFFGPGTRLTVL.

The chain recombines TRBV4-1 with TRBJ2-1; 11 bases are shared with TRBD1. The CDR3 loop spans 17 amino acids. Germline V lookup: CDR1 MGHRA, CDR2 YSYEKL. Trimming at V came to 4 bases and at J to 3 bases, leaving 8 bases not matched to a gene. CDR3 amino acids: CASSPLAGTGGYNEQFF. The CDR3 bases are TGCGCCAGCAGCCCCTTAGCCGGGACAGGGGGCTACAATGAGCAGTTCTTC.

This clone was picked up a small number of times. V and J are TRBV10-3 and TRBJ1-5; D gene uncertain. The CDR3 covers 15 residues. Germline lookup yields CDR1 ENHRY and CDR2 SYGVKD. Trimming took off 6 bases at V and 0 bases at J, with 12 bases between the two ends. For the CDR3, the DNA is TGTGCCATCAGGAACAGCCAAAATAGCAATCAGCCCCAGCATTTT. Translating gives CAIRNSQNSNQPQHF.

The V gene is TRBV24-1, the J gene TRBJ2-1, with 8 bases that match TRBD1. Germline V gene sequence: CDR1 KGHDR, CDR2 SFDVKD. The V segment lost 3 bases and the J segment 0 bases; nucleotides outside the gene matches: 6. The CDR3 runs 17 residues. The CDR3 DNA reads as TGTGCCACCAGTGATGCAACAGGGGGTAGCTCCTACAATGAGCAGTTCTTC. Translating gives CATSDATGGSSYNEQFF.

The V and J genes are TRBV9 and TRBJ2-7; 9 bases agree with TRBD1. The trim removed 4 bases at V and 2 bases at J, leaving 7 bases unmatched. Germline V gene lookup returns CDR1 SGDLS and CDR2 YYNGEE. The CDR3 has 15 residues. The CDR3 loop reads CASSLSGDRAYEQYF. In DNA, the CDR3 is TGTGCCAGCAGCCTATCGGGGGACAGGGCCTACGAGCAGTACTTC.

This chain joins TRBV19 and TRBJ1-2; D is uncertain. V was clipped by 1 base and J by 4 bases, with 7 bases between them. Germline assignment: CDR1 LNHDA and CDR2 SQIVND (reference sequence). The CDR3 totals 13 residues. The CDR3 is CASSIGGIYGYTF. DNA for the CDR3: TGTGCCAGTAGTATAGGAGGAATCTATGGCTACACCTTC.

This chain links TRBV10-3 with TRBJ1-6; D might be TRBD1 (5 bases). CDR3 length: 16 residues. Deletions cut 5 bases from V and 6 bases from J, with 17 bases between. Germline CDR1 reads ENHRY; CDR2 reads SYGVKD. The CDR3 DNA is TGTGCCATCAGTAATAGGGGCGACGCCAGTAATTCACCCCTCCACTTT. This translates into CAISNRGDASNSPLHF.

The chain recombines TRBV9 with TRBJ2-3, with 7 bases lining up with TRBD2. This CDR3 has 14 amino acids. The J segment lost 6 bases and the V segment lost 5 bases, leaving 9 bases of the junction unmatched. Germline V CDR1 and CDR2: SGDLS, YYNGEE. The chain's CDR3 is CASRPPGGWDTQYF. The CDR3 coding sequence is TGTGCCAGCAGGCCCCCGGGAGGCTGGGATACGCAGTATTTT.

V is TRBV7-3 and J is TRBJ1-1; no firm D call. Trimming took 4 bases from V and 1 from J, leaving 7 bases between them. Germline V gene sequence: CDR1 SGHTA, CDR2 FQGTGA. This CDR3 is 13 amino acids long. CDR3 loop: CASSYLRNTEAFF. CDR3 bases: TGTGCCAGCAGCTACCTGAGGAACACTGAAGCTTTCTTT.

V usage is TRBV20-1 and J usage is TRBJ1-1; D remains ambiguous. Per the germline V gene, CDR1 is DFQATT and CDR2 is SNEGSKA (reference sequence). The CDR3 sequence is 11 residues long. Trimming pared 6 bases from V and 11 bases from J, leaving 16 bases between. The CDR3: CSAVYNGRAFF. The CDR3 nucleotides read TGCAGTGCGGTTTATAACGGTCGGGCTTTCTTT.

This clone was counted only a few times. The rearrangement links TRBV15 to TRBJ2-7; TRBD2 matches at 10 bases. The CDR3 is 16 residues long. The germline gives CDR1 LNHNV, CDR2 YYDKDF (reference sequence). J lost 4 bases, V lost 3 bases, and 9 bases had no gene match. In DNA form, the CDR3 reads TGTGCCACCAGCAGGGACTCCGGGACTAGCGATTACGAGCAGTACTTC. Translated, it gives CATSRDSGTSDYEQYF.

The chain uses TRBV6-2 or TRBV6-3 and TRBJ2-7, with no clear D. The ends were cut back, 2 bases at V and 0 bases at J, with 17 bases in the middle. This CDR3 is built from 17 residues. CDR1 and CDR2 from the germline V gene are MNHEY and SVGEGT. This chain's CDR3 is CASSYALVTVSSYEQYF. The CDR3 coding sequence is TGTGCCAGCAGTTACGCCCTCGTAACAGTGTCCTCCTACGAGCAGTACTTC.

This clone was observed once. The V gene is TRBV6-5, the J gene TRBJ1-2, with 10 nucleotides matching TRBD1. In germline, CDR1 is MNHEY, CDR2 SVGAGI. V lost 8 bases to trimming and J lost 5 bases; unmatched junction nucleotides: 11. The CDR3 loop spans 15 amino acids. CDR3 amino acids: CASFRDRGAGYGYTF. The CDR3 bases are TGTGCCAGCTTCCGGGACAGGGGCGCTGGGTATGGCTACACCTTC.

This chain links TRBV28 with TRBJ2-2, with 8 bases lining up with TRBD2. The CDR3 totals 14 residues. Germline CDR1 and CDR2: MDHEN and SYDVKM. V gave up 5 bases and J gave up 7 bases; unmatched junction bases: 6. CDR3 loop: CASSTPAGVGELFF. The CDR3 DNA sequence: TGTGCCAGCAGTACGCCAGCGGGGGTCGGGGAGCTGTTTTTT.

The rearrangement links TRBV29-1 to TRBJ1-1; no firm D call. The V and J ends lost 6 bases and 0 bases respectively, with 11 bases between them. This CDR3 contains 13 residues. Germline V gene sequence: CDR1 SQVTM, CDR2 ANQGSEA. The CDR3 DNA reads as TGCAGCGTCGCCCCAGGCCTGAACACTGAAGCTTTCTTT. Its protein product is CSVAPGLNTEAFF.

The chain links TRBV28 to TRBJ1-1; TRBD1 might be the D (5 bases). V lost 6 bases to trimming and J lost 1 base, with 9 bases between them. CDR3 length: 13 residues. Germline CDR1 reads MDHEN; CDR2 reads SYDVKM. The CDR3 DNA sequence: TGTGCCAGCAGGACGACAGCGAACACTGAAGCTTTCTTT. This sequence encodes CASRTTANTEAFF.

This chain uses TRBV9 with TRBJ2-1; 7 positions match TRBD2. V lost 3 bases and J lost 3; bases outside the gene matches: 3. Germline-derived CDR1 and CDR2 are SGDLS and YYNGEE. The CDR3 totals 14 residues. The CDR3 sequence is CASSGGRVYNEQFF. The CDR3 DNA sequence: TGTGCCAGCAGCGGAGGGAGGGTCTACAATGAGCAGTTCTTC.

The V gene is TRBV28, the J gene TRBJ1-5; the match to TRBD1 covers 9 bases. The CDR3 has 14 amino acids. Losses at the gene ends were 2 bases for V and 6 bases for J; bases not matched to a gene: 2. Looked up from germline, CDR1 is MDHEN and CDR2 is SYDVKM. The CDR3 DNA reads TGTGCCAGCAGTTTACGACAGGGGGGTCAGCCCCAGCATTTT. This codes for CASSLRQGGQPQHF. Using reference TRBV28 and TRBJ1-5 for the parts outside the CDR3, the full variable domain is DVKVTQSSRYLVKRTGEKVFLECVQDMDHENMFWYRQDPGLGLRLIYFSYDVKMKEKGDIPEGYSVSREKKERFSLILESASTNQTSMYLCASSLRQGGQPQHFGDGTRLSIL.

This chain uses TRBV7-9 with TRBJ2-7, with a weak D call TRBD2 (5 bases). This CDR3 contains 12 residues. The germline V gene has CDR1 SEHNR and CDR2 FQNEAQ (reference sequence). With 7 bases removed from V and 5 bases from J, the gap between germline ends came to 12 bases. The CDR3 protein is CASTKTGDEQYF. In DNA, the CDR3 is TGTGCCAGCACCAAGACCGGGGACGAGCAGTACTTC. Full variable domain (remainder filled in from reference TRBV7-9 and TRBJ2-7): DTGVSQNPRHKITKRGQNVTFRCDPISEHNRLYWYRQTLGQGPEFLTYFQNEAQLEKSRLLSDRFSAERPKGSFSTLEIQRTEQGDSAMYLCASTKTGDEQYFGPGTRLTVT.

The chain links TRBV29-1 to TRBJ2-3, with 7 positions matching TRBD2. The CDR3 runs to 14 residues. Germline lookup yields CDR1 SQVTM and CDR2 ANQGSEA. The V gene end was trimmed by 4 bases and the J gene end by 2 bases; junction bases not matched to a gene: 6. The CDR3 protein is CSVASGTFTDTQYF. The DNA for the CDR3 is TGCAGCGTTGCGAGCGGGACTTTCACAGATACGCAGTATTTT.

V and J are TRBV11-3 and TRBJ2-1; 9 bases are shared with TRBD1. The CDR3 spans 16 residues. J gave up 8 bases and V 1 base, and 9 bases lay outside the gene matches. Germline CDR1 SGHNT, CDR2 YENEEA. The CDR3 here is CASSLVPGQGFDEQFF. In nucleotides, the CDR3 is TGTGCCAGCAGCTTAGTGCCGGGACAGGGTTTTGATGAGCAGTTCTTC.

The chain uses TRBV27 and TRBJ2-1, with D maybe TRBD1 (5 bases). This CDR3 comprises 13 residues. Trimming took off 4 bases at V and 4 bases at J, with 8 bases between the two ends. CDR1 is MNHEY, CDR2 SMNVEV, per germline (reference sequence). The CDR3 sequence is CASSSTGYNEQFF. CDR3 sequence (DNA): TGTGCCAGCAGTTCAACAGGATACAATGAGCAGTTCTTC.

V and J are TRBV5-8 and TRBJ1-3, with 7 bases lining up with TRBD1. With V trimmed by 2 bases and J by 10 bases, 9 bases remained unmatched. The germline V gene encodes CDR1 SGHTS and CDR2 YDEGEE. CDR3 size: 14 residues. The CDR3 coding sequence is TGTGCCAGCAGCTTTAACAGGGGCTTCCCAACCATATATTTT. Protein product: CASSFNRGFPTIYF. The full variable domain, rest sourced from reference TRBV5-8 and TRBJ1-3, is EAGVTQSPTHLIKTRGQQATLRCSPISGHTSVYWYQQALGLGLQFLLWYDEGEERNRGNFPPRFSGRQFPNYSSELNVNALELEDSALYLCASSFNRGFPTIYFGEGSWLTVV.

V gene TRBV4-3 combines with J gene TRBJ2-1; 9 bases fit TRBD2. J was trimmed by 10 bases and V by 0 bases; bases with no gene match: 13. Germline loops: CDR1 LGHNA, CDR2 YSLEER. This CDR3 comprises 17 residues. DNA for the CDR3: TGCGCCAGCAGCCAAGATCCGCGGGAGGGAAGAGGAGGCGAGCAGTTCTTC. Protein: CASSQDPREGRGGEQFF.

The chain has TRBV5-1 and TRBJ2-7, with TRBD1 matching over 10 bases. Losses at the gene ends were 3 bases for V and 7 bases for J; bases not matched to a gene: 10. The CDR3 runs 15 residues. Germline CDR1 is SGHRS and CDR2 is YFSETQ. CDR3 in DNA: TGCGCCAGCAGCTCGAAAAGACAGGGGGCTGGGGAGCAGTACTTC. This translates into CASSSKRQGAGEQYF.

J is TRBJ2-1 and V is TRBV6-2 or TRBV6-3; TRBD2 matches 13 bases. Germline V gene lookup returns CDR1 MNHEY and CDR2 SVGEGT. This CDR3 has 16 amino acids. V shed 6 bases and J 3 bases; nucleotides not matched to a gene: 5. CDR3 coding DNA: TGTGCCAGCAGCGGACTAGCGGGAGTAAGCTACAATGAGCAGTTCTTC. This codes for CASSGLAGVSYNEQFF.